This TCR beta chain was retrieved from a study of Graves' ophthalmopathy and Graves' hyperthyroidism. The study, taken as a whole, reports: Most expanded clonotypes from thyroid (those above 0.001 frequency) were also found in blood.

Moderate-to-severe activity, CAS ≥3, NOSPECS ≥4 and a duration under 3 months were seen in donors with ophthalmopathy. A diagnosis was made from clinical symptoms together with serum thyroxine, TRAb, thyroid ultrasound and orbital computed tomography. Roughly 10 ml of fresh blood yielded the PBMCs by density gradient. This clonotype has a count of ten or more. What it recognizes is unknown. With 5 bases removed from V and 7 bases from J, the gap between germline ends came to 13 bases. Germline assignment: CDR1 KGHDR and CDR2 SFDVKD. This CDR3 has 13 amino acids. RNA transcripts yielded amplified TCR beta CDR3 regions. The library came from an HTBI-primed first-round RT-PCR and a second-round multiplex PCR. TCRdb reprocessed the multiplex PCR reads via MiXCR and lists one record per CDR3 protein. Of 650,000 to 900,000 distinct CDR3 sequences in the sample, about 44% were seen once.

The chain couples TRBV24-1 to TRBJ1-2; tentatively, D is TRBD1 (6 bases). This receptor was taken from an adult man with Graves' ophthalmopathy. The sequenced material came from peripheral blood. Here the CDR3 reads CATSVGGAGGYTF. The CDR3 region has the DNA TGTGCCACCAGTGTCGGGGGGGCGGGTGGCTACACCTTC.